This T cell receptor beta chain is from a study of T-cell memory formation after mild COVID-19. The study, taken as a whole, reports: Contracting CD4+ clones lay largely in CM and EM, with CD8+ ones residing in EMRA. Clones that shrank (day 15 to 85) were balanced CD4/CD8, whereas later expanders leaned CD4+. Pre-infection memory contained some responding clones, which suggested that cross-reactive memory had joined.

CDR1 is SGDLS, CDR2 YYNGEE, per germline. The CDR3 is made up of 15 amino acids. V shed 4 bases, J shed 6 bases, and the junction held 11 bases outside the gene matches. TCRdb used MiXCR to reprocess the 5' RACE reads, holding one entry per CDR3 protein. The repertoire has 250,000 to 300,000 distinct CDR3 sequences, under 20% of them found once; the top ten carry 23%. This clonotype was seen at least ten times. Its antigen is currently unknown. The material sequenced was PBMCs or a T cell subset sorted from them (not recorded which). This clonotype originated in a young man who had mild COVID-19 (a few samples of this study predate the infection). Cell type and time point are not known. V gene TRBV9 combines with J gene TRBJ2-3; 7 bases fit TRBD2. The CDR3 spells CASSPPPGRVDTQYF. The CDR3 DNA follows: TGTGCCAGCAGCCCCCCGCCAGGGAGGGTGGATACGCAGTATTTT.